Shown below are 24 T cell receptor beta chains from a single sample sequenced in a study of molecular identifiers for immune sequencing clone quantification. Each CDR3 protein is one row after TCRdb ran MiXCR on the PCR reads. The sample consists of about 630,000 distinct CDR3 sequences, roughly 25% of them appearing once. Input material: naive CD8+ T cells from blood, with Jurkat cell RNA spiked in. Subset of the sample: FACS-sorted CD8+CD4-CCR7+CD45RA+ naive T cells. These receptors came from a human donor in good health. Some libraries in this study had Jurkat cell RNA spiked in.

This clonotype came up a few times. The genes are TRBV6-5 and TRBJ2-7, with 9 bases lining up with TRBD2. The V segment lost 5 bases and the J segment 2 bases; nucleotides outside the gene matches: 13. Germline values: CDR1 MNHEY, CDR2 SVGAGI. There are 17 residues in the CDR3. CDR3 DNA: TGTGCCAGCAGTGACCCCCTGGGCGGGGGGGCCCCCTACGAGCAGTACTTC. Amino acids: CASSDPLGGGAPYEQYF.

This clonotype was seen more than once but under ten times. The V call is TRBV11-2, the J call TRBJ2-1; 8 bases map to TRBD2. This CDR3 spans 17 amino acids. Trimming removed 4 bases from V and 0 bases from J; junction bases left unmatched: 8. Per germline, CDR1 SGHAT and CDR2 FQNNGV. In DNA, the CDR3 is TGTGCCAGCAGCTCCCCTAGCGGGCTTAGCTCCTACAATGAGCAGTTCTTC. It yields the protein CASSSPSGLSSYNEQFF.

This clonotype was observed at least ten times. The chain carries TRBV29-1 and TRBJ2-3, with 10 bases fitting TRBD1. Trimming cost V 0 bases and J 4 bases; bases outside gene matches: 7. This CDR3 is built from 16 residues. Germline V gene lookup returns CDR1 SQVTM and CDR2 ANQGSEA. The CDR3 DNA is TGCAGCGTTGAAGACCCCGGGACAGGGGCCTCAGATACGCAGTATTTT. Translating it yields CSVEDPGTGASDTQYF.

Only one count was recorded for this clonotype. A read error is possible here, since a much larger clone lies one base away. The CDR3 coding sequence is TGTGCCAGCAGCTTACCAGTGAATGAGCAGTTCTTC. This codes for CASSLPVNEQFF. This chain connects TRBV11-2 to TRBJ2-1, with D hard to call. Deletions cut 2 bases from V and 7 bases from J, with 6 bases between. The CDR3 is 12 amino acids. Looked up from germline, CDR1 is SGHAT and CDR2 is FQNNGV.

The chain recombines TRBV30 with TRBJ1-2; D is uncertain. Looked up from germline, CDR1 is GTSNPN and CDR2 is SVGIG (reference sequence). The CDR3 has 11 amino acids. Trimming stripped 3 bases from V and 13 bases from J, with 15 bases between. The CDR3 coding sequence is TGTGCCTGGAGCCCCGGCCTCGACTGCACCTTC. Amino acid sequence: CAWSPGLDCTF.

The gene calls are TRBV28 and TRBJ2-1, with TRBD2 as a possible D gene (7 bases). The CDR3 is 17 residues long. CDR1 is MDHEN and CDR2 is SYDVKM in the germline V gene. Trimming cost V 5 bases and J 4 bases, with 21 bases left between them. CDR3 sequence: CASSPLPGGVLYNEQFF. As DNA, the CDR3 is TGTGCCAGCAGTCCCCTCCCGGGGGGCGTTCTTTACAATGAGCAGTTCTTC. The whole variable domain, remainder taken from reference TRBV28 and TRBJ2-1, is DVKVTQSSRYLVKRTGEKVFLECVQDMDHENMFWYRQDPGLGLRLIYFSYDVKMKEKGDIPEGYSVSREKKERFSLILESASTNQTSMYLCASSPLPGGVLYNEQFFGPGTRLTVL.

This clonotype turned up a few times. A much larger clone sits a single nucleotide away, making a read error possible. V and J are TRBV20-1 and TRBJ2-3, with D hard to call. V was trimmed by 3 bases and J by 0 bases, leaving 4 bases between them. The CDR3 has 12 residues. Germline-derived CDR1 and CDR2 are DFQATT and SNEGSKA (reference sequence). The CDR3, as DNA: TGCAGTGCTAGCGACAGCACAGATACGCAGTATTTT. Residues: CSASDSTDTQYF.

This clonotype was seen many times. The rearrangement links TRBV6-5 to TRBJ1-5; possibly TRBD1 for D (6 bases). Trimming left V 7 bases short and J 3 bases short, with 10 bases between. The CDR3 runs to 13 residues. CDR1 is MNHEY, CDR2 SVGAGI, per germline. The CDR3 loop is CASTAGVNQPQHF. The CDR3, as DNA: TGTGCCAGCACAGCAGGGGTCAATCAGCCCCAGCATTTT.

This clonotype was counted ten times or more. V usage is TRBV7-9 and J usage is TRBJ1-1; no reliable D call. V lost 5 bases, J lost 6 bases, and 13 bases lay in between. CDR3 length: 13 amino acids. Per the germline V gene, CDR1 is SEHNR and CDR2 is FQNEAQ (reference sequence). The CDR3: CASSLGLSPEAFF. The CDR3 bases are TGTGCCAGCAGCCTAGGTCTGAGCCCTGAAGCTTTCTTT.

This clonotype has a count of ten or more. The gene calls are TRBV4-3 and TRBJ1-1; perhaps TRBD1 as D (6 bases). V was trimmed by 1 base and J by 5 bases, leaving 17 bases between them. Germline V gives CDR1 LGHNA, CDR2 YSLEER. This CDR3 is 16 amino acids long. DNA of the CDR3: TGCGCCAGCAGCCAAGCTTCTAGGGGGACGACGACTGAAGCTTTCTTT. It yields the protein CASSQASRGTTTEAFF.

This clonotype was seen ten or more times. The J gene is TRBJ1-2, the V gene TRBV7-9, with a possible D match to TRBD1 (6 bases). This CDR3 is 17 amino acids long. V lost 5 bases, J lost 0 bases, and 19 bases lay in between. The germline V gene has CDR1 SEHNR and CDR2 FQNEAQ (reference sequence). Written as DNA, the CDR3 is TGTGCCAGCAGCCCCCTCTGGGGGGGCGCAGCTAACTATGGCTACACCTTC. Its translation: CASSPLWGGAANYGYTF. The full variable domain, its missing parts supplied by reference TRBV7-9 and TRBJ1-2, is DTGVSQNPRHKITKRGQNVTFRCDPISEHNRLYWYRQTLGQGPEFLTYFQNEAQLEKSRLLSDRFSAERPKGSFSTLEIQRTEQGDSAMYLCASSPLWGGAANYGYTFGSGTRLTVV.

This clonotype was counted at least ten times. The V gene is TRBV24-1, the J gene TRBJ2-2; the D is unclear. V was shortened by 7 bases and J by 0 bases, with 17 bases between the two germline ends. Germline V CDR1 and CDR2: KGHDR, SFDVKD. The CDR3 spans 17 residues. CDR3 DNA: TGTGCCACCAGCGAGGACCCGGACCAAACGAACACCGGGGAGCTGTTTTTT. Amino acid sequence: CATSEDPDQTNTGELFF.

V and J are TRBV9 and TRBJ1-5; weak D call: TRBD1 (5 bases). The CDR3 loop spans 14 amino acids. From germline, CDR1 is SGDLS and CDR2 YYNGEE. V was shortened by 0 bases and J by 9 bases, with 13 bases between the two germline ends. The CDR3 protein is CASSVGGSPGPQHF. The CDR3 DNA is TGTGCCAGCAGCGTAGGGGGCAGCCCTGGGCCCCAGCATTTT.

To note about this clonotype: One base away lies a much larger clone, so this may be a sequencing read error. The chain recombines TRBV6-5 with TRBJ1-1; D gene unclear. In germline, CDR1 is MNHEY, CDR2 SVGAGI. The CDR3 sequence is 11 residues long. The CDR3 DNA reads TGTGCCAGCAGGACAAACACTGAAGCTCTCTTT. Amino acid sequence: CASRTNTEALF.

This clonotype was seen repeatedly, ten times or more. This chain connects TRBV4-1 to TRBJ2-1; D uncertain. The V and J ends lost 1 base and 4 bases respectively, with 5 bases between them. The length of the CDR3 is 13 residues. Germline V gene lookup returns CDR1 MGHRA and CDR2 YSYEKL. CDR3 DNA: TGCGCCAGCAGCCAAGCCGAGTACAATGAGCAGTTCTTC. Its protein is CASSQAEYNEQFF.

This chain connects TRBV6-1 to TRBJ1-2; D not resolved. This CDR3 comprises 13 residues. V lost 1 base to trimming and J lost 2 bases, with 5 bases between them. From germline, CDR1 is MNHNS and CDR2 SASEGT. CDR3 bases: TGTGCCAGCAGTGAAGTTAGGAACTATGGCTACACCTTC. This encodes CASSEVRNYGYTF.

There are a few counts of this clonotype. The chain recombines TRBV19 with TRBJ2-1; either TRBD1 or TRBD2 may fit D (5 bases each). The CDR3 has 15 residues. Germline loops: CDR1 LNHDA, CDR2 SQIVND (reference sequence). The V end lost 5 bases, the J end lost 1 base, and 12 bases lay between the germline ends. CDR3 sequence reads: CASSSGQRSYNEQFF. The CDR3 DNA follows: TGTGCCAGTAGTTCAGGGCAGCGGTCCTACAATGAGCAGTTCTTC.

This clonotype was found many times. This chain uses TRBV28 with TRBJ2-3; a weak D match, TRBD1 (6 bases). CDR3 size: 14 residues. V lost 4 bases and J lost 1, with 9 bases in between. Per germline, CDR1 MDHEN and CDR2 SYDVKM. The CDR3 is CASSSTGRTDTQYF. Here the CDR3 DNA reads TGTGCCAGCAGTTCGACAGGCCGCACAGATACGCAGTATTTT. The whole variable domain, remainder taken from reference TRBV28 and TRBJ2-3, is DVKVTQSSRYLVKRTGEKVFLECVQDMDHENMFWYRQDPGLGLRLIYFSYDVKMKEKGDIPEGYSVSREKKERFSLILESASTNQTSMYLCASSSTGRTDTQYFGPGTRLTVL.

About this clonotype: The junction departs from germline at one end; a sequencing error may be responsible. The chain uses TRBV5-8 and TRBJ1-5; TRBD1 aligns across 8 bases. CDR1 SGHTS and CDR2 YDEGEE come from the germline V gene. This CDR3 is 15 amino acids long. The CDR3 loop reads CTSSLTGGYNQPQHF. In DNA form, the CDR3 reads TGTACCAGCAGCTTAACAGGGGGATACAATCAGCCCCAGCATTTT. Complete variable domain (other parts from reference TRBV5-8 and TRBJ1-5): EAGVTQSPTHLIKTRGQQATLRCSPISGHTSVYWYQQALGLGLQFLLWYDEGEERNRGNFPPRFSGRQFPNYSSELNVNALELEDSALYLCTSSLTGGYNQPQHFGDGTRLSIL.

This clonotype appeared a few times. The CDR3 DNA reads TGTGCCTGGATCATGAATCAGCCCCAGCATTTT. This sequence encodes CAWIMNQPQHF. The chain couples TRBV30 to TRBJ1-5; no reliable D call. Germline CDR1 GTSNPN, CDR2 SVGIG (reference sequence). V dropped 4 bases and J dropped 4 bases, with 5 bases sitting between them. CDR3 size: 11 residues. Full variable domain (rest looked up from reference TRBV30 and TRBJ1-5): SQTIHQWPATLVQPVGSPLSLECTVEGTSNPNLYWYRQAAGRGLQLLFYSVGIGQISSEVPQNLSASRPQDRQFILSSKKLLLSDSGFYLCAWIMNQPQHFGDGTRLSIL.

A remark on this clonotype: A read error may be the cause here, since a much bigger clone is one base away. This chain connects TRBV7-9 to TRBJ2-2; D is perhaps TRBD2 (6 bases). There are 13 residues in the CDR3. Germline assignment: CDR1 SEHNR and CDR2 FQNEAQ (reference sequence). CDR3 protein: CASSPLNTGGLFF. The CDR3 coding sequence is TGTGCCAGCAGCCCGTTGAACACCGGGGGGCTGTTTTTT.

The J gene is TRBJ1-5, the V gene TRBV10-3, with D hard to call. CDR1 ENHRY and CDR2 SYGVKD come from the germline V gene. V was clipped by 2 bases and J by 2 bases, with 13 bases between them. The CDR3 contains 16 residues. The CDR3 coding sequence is TGTGCCATCAGTGAGACCGGAGCCATGGGCAATCAGCCCCAGCATTTT. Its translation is CAISETGAMGNQPQHF.

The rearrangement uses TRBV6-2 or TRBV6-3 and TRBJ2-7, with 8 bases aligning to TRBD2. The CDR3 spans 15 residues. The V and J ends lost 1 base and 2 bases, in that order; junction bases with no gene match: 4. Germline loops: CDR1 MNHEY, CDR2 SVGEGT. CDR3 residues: CASSYWTSRTYEQYF. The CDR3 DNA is TGTGCCAGCAGTTACTGGACTAGCCGTACCTACGAGCAGTACTTC.

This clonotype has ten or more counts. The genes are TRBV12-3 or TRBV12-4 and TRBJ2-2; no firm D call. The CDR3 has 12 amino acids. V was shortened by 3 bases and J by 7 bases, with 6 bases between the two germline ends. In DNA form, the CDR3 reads TGTGCCAGCAGTTTTAGTATCGGGGAGCTGTTTTTT. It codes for CASSFSIGELFF.